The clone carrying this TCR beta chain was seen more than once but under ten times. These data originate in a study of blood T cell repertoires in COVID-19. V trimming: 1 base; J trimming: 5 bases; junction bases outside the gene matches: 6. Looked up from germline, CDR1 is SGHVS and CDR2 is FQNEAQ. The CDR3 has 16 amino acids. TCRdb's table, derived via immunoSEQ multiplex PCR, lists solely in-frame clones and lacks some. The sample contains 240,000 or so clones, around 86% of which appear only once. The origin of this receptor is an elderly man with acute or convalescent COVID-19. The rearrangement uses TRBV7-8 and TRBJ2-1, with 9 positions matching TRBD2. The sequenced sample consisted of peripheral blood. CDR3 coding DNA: TGTGCCAGCAGCTTAGAGAGTGGACTAGCGAACAATGAGCAGTTCTTC. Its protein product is CASSLESGLANNEQFF.